Included here is one T cell receptor beta chain sequence, with context. It lacks a known antigen. One base away there is no much larger clone; base qualities are not given. Buffy coats from around 37 blood donors, supplied by the Finnish Red Cross blood service, were used as healthy controls. All TCR-sequenced material derived from peripheral blood: patient blood samples and healthy donor buffy coats. Ficoll-Hypaque gradient centrifugation was used to isolate peripheral blood mononuclear cells. CD4+ cells were purified magnetically from the buffy coats of healthy controls. The Gentra Puregene Cell and Tissue kit was used to extract genomic DNA, and a Qubit 2.0 fluorometer was used to measure the amount of genomic DNA. In the germline V gene, CDR1 corresponds to SGHAT and CDR2 to FQNNGV. Trimming accounts for 4 bases at V and 2 bases at J, while the number of junction bases matched to no gene is 13. The CDR3 sequence holds 17 residues, the cysteine and phenylalanine included. Only the CDR3 part of the read is kept: 51 bases, read in frame from the first base.

This specimen belongs to a study of STAT5B mutations in CD4+ large granular lymphocyte leukemia (dated by TCRdb to the early 2020s). For the study in its entirety: Among the healthy controls, the CDR3 'QG' motif was associated with a particular HLA allele. The study compared the TCRbeta repertoires of patients with CD4+ T-cell large granular lymphocyte leukemia against those of healthy blood donors. Flow cytometry performed on FACSCanto II or FACSVerse showed that the purified fractions had more than 95% purity among lymphocytes.

The immunoSEQ assay at survey resolution was applied to genomic DNA for sequencing of TCRbeta rearrangements. In the paper's pipeline: In the TCR sequencing data, the smallest productive clonotype frequency that could be detected was 2.59 x 10-5. Only productive TCRbeta rearrangements, meaning sequences that were complete and in-frame, were kept for the analyses. Sample clonality was computed as Simpson clonality in the immunoSEQ Analyzer version 3.0. Based on frequency, clones were grouped as very rare, small, medium, large (1-20%) or hyperexpanded (>20%). OLGA 1.2.3 estimated generation probabilities, VDJtools produced V-gene circos plots, VDJdb was queried for specificities, and GLIPH identified CDR3 motifs. Sourced from immuneACCESS, this table was stored by TCRdb with only in-frame sequences that have V and J called. A share of the clones is absent; for the studies checked, an unresolved V gene accounts for under half, and the remainder has no known explanation. The DNA gave D and trimming, while V, J and clone size come from that table. This sample has 37,000 or so clones in its table, and 84% of those were observed once. The ten largest clones capture approximately 0.32% of the sample.

Overall study results and their limits: The main leukemic clonotypes were found to be private to each patient, although 25% of the main leukemic clonotypes were detected at low frequency in the non-leukemic repertoires of other patients. Compared with healthy CD4+ repertoires, CD4-sorted patient repertoires appeared more clonal, and this difference remained even after the putative leukemic clones were removed. The data were not HLA-matched, and the relatively small sample size could explain the higher clonality seen in CD4+ compared with CD8+ T-LGLL. Enrichment of TRBV06-family usage was observed among the top patient clones (8/27) relative to healthy controls (2/35).

The receptor was derived from a human donor in good health. The sequenced sample consisted of CD4+ T cells from blood buffy coats. The chain couples TRBV11-2 to TRBJ1-2, with TRBD1 identical over 7 junction bases. CDR3 protein: CASSWMRQGRSNYGYTF. The nucleotides read TGTGCCAGCAGCTGGATGAGACAGGGAAGATCCAACTATGGCTACACCTTC.